This T cell receptor (beta chain) came from a study of siplizumab effects on memory and regulatory T cells. Findings and caveats of the study: Siplizumab led to significantly less abundant alloreactive sequences that could be traced back to unstimulated CD4+ memory cells. It was never confirmed that proliferating Tregs from siplizumab cultures were suppressive. A naive or memory phenotype could not be assigned to roughly 80-96% of the proliferating CD4+ or CD8+ clones.

As regards this clone: Its target is unknown.

This CDR3 is 13 amino acids long. The germline V gene encodes CDR1 LNHDA and CDR2 SQIVND (reference sequence). V dropped 5 bases and J dropped 12; count of bases not matched to a gene: 12. Using immunoSEQ multiplex PCR, the repertoire was profiled, and TCRdb retains in-frame clones only, with some absent. The sample yields approximately 94,000 clones, around 93% seen once. The chain has TRBV19 and TRBJ1-1, with 7 nucleotides matching TRBD1. The sequenced sample consisted of non-Treg CD4+ T cells sorted from blood. The receptor was isolated from a human donor in good health. DNA of the CDR3: TGTGCCAGTAGTCAAATTCGACAGGGTGGACCTTTCTTT. This gives the protein CASSQIRQGGPFF.